The 25 T cell receptor beta chains below all came from one sample that was sequenced in a study of blood T cells in healthy people across ages (dated by TCRdb to between 2014 and 2017). The library was prepared using 5' RACE. Sequencing used an Illumina HiSeq 2500. A second PCR of roughly 6 to 11 cycles was run with a J-beta primer mix and a sample-barcoded 5' primer. Using fastp trimming at Q25 and MiXCR clonotype assembly, TCRdb reanalyzed the public sequencing data and kept in-frame beta chains. Each entry merges the rows of one CDR3 protein and shows their most common DNA and genes. Counted in this sample were about 1.1 million distinct CDR3 sequences; roughly two fifths of them appeared once. The top ten hold around 13% of the sample. Sequenced sample: blood. These receptors originate from a young man in good health.

This clonotype was picked up many times. V gene TRBV5-1 combines with J gene TRBJ2-1; D gene unclear. The V gene lost 4 bases and the J gene lost 7 bases, with 9 bases spanning the gap. Germline-derived CDR1 and CDR2 are SGHRS and YFSETQ. The CDR3 consists of 12 residues. The CDR3 reads CASSLRENEQFF. Here the CDR3 DNA reads TGCGCCAGCAGCCTCAGAGAGAATGAGCAGTTCTTC.

A few counts support this clonotype. CDR3 nucleotides: TGTGCCATCAGTGACCAACTTAGGTCAGATACGCAGTATTTT. As protein: CAISDQLRSDTQYF. The chain has TRBV10-3 and TRBJ2-3; no reliable D call. Trimming left V 3 bases short and J 4 bases short, with 11 bases between. The germline gives CDR1 ENHRY, CDR2 SYGVKD. This CDR3 has 14 residues.

This clonotype was observed a handful of times. This rearrangement joins TRBV4-3 to TRBJ2-6; D gene unclear. Trimming removed 0 bases from V and 0 bases from J, with 12 bases in between. The V gene's germline CDR1 is LGHNA and CDR2 YSLEER. The CDR3 sequence is 18 residues long. The CDR3 region has the DNA TGCGCCAGCAGCCAAGACCGCCCGAGTATCTCTGGGGCCAACGTCCTGACTTTC. Protein: CASSQDRPSISGANVLTF.

This clonotype was detected only a few times. The chain couples TRBV7-9 to TRBJ2-1, with TRBD2 matching over 7 bases. The V segment lost 5 bases and the J segment 1 base; nucleotides outside the gene matches: 5. CDR1 SEHNR and CDR2 FQNEAQ come from the germline V gene (reference sequence). The length of the CDR3 is 15 residues. The CDR3 nucleotides read TGTGCCAGCAGCCCTCCGCGGGGGTCCTACAATGAGCAGTTCTTC. Amino acids: CASSPPRGSYNEQFF.

V is TRBV3-1 and J is TRBJ1-2, with D unresolved. CDR3 size: 16 residues. Per germline, CDR1 LGHDT and CDR2 YNNKEL (reference sequence). V lost 0 bases and J lost 4, with 15 bases in between. CDR3 region: CASSQDVVALGYGYTF. The CDR3 nucleotides are TGTGCCAGCAGCCAAGATGTGGTCGCTCTCGGCTATGGCTACACCTTC. Full variable domain (outside the CDR3, taken from reference TRBV3-1 and TRBJ1-2): DTAVSQTPKYLVTQMGNDKSIKCEQNLGHDTMYWYKQDSKKFLKIMFSYNNKELIINETVPNRFSPKSPDKAHLNLHINSLELGDSAVYFCASSQDVVALGYGYTFGSGTRLTVV.

This clonotype was seen more than once but under ten times. The chain recombines TRBV4-3 with TRBJ2-3; D gene ambiguous. The CDR3 has 15 amino acids. Trimming left V 2 bases short and J 0 bases short, with 9 bases between. Germline assignment: CDR1 LGHNA and CDR2 YSLEER. The CDR3 sequence: CASSQSQRSTDTQYF. As DNA, the CDR3 is TGCGCCAGCAGCCAATCACAAAGAAGCACAGATACGCAGTATTTT.

This clonotype has only a few counts. This chain uses TRBV12-3 or TRBV12-4 with TRBJ2-7; D gene uncertain. The CDR3 spans 14 residues. Trimming stripped 1 base from V and 0 bases from J, with 7 bases between. This CDR3 is CASSLDHSSYEQYF. The DNA for the CDR3 is TGTGCCAGCAGTTTAGATCACAGCTCCTACGAGCAGTACTTC.

Turning to this clonotype: At one boundary the junction diverges from the germline segment, which might be a read error. This chain uses TRBV4-3 with TRBJ1-2, with a tentative D call TRBD1 (5 bases). Per the germline V gene, CDR1 is LGHNA and CDR2 is YSLEER. CDR3 length equals 15 residues. The CDR3 loop reads CASNQDPGPTYGYTF. The CDR3 bases are TGCGCCAGCAACCAAGATCCAGGGCCGACCTATGGCTACACCTTC.

This clonotype was seen a single time. The chain couples TRBV6-2 or TRBV6-3 to TRBJ1-2; D not resolved. The CDR3 runs to 13 residues. Trimming removed 5 bases at V and 4 bases at J, with 11 bases between. CDR1 MNHEY and CDR2 SVGEGT come from the germline V gene. The CDR3 here is CASSIGRFYGYTF. DNA of the CDR3: TGTGCCAGCAGTATTGGACGGTTCTATGGCTACACCTTC.

The V and J genes are TRBV6-6 and TRBJ1-5; D ambiguous. The V and J ends lost 1 base and 4 bases respectively, with 5 bases between them. The CDR3 sequence is 13 residues long. The germline V gene encodes CDR1 MNHNY and CDR2 SVGAGI (reference sequence). The CDR3 DNA reads as TGTGCCAGCAGTTACTATGGGAATCAGCCCCAGCATTTT. Encoded protein: CASSYYGNQPQHF.

V is TRBV24-1 and J is TRBJ2-3, with D unclear. V was trimmed by 4 bases and J by 4 bases, leaving 8 bases between them. The CDR3 runs 13 residues. Looked up from germline, CDR1 is KGHDR and CDR2 is SFDVKD. CDR3 nucleotide sequence: TGTGCCACCAGTGAGTGGGCCGCAGATACGCAGTATTTT. This gives the protein CATSEWAADTQYF.

This chain links TRBV29-1 with TRBJ1-1; the D gene is possibly TRBD1 (5 bases). This CDR3 region has 13 residues. The germline V gene has CDR1 SQVTM and CDR2 ANQGSEA. With 6 bases removed from V and 11 bases from J, the gap between germline ends came to 22 bases. CDR3 sequence: CSVWGRVGDEAFF. The CDR3 DNA sequence: TGCAGCGTGTGGGGGAGGGTCGGGGATGAGGCTTTCTTT.

This chain's CDR3 is CASREGLGEDCGYTF. CDR3 bases: TGTGCCAGCAGGGAAGGCCTGGGGGAAGACTGTGGCTACACCTTC. J is TRBJ1-2 and V is TRBV9; tentative D call: TRBD1 (5 bases). Per germline, CDR1 SGDLS and CDR2 YYNGEE. Trimming left V 5 bases short and J 7 bases short, with 21 bases between. The length of the CDR3 is 15 residues.

In this sample, this clonotype turned up a few times. The rearrangement links TRBV10-3 to TRBJ2-3; 10 bases are shared with TRBD1. Trimming at V came to 7 bases and at J to 1 base, leaving 17 bases not matched to a gene. This CDR3 contains 19 residues. Germline CDR1 ENHRY, CDR2 SYGVKD. In nucleotides, the CDR3 is TGTGCCATCACCGGAGTCCCGGGACAGGGGAGTCGGGGCACAGATACGCAGTATTTT. It codes for CAITGVPGQGSRGTDTQYF.

This clonotype was counted a few times. The rearrangement joins TRBV6-2 or TRBV6-3 to TRBJ1-5, with no clear D. The CDR3 consists of 13 residues. Trimming removed 7 bases from V and 3 bases from J, with 10 bases in between. Germline CDR1 and CDR2: MNHEY and SVGEGT. This CDR3 reads CASMGRPNQPQHF. The DNA of the CDR3 is TGTGCCAGCATGGGCAGACCCAATCAGCCCCAGCATTTT.

This clonotype has at least ten counts. The rearrangement uses TRBV12-3 or TRBV12-4 and TRBJ1-2; D uncertain. The CDR3 is 12 amino acids. V lost 6 bases and J lost 8, with 13 bases in between. The CDR3 nucleotides are TGTGCCAGCAGCCGGCCCCTCAGCGGCTACACCTTC. Translating gives CASSRPLSGYTF.

V is TRBV6-6 and J is TRBJ2-7; D is perhaps TRBD1 (5 bases). The CDR3 has 13 amino acids. The germline V gene has CDR1 MNHNY and CDR2 SVGAGI (reference sequence). Trimming pared 5 bases from V and 3 bases from J, leaving 11 bases between. The CDR3 DNA is TGTGCCAGCAGTCCCGATGACAGCTACGAGCAGTACTTC. Protein: CASSPDDSYEQYF.

This clonotype has more than one count but fewer than ten. The V call is TRBV5-6, the J call TRBJ1-5; D gene ambiguous. Trimming removed 1 base from V and 5 bases from J, with 13 bases in between. Germline CDR1 SGHDT, CDR2 YYEEEE. This CDR3 contains 15 residues. CDR3 in amino acids: CASSLYPGNDQPQHF. The CDR3 DNA reads TGTGCCAGCAGCTTGTACCCTGGTAACGATCAGCCCCAGCATTTT.

The table lists this clonotype with a few counts. V and J are TRBV7-2 and TRBJ2-2; D remains unclear. V lost 1 base and J 3 bases, leaving 6 bases between the germline ends. CDR1 is SGHTA, CDR2 FQGNSA, per germline. The CDR3 length is 14 residues. Here the CDR3 reads CASSLVGHTGELFF. The CDR3 DNA follows: TGTGCCAGCAGCTTAGTCGGGCACACCGGGGAGCTGTTTTTT. Filled out from reference TRBV7-2 and TRBJ2-2, the complete variable domain reads GAGVSQSPSNKVTEKGKDVELRCDPISGHTALYWYRQSLGQGLEFLIYFQGNSAPDKSGLPSDRFSAERTGGSVSTLTIQRTQQEDSAVYLCASSLVGHTGELFFGEGSRLTVL.

With respect to this clonotype: One end of the junction does not line up with germline, which may come from a read error. The genes are TRBV29-1 and TRBJ1-2, with unresolved D. CDR1 is SQVTM, CDR2 ANQGSEA, per germline. The CDR3 has 15 residues. The CDR3 DNA reads TGCAGCGTTGAAGATCCCCCGGCAGAAAACTATGGCTACAACTTC. Amino acid sequence: CSVEDPPAENYGYNF.

The genes are TRBV7-6 and TRBJ2-1, with 7 positions matching TRBD1. The last part of the DNA fits TRBJ2-7 better; the J call may be wrong. Germline V CDR1 and CDR2: SGHVS, FNYEAQ. The CDR3 covers 17 residues. The chain's CDR3 is CASSLGGGHTAYNEQYF. The CDR3 DNA reads as TGTGCCAGCAGCTTAGGAGGGGGCCACACCGCTTACAATGAGCAGTACTTC.

In this sample, this clonotype turned up a few times. V usage is TRBV12-3 or TRBV12-4 and J usage is TRBJ2-3; possible D gene TRBD1, 5 bases. This CDR3 has 14 amino acids. Trimming removed 10 bases from V and 2 bases from J, with 16 bases in between. This chain's CDR3 is CATDLGADTDTQYF. CDR3 nucleotide sequence: TGTGCCACCGACCTAGGGGCGGACACAGATACGCAGTATTTT.

The J gene is TRBJ1-2, the V gene TRBV7-3, with 7 bases matching TRBD1. The CDR3 runs 13 residues. The V and J ends lost 5 bases and 12 bases, in that order; junction bases with no gene match: 12. From germline, CDR1 is SGHTA and CDR2 FQGTGA. CDR3 DNA sequence: TGTGCCAGCAGCGTAATCCAATTAGGGGGCAACACCTTC. Protein sequence: CASSVIQLGGNTF.

The chain recombines TRBV3-1 with TRBJ2-3, with 12 bases fitting TRBD2. The V and J ends lost 4 bases and 2 bases, in that order; junction bases with no gene match: 10. CDR3 length: 18 amino acids. CDR1 is LGHDT and CDR2 is YNNKEL in the germline V gene (reference sequence). The CDR3 DNA reads as TGTGCCAGCAGCCCGCAAATTGGACTAGCGGGGTCCACAGATACGCAGTATTTT. Translating it yields CASSPQIGLAGSTDTQYF.

The CDR3, as DNA: TGTGCCATCAGTGCCAGGACAGGGCCCACAGATACGCAGTATTTT. Its protein is CAISARTGPTDTQYF. V usage is TRBV10-3 and J usage is TRBJ2-3, with TRBD1 matching 8 bases. Germline V CDR1 and CDR2: ENHRY, SYGVKD. This CDR3 is 15 amino acids long. The V gene end was trimmed by 4 bases and the J gene end by 2 bases; junction bases not matched to a gene: 5.